These 9 T cell receptor beta chains were all obtained from the same sample, sequenced in a study of shared clonotypes between healthy human individuals. Assay: immunoSEQ multiplex PCR; the TCRdb copy retains only in-frame clones and omits some. The sample lists 780,000 or so clones; approximately 72% were seen once. Source material: memory CD4+ T cells sorted from blood. The subset here: CD45RA-negative fraction. These receptors all come from a woman aged 25-40 years in good health.

This chain joins TRBV28 and TRBJ1-5, with 7 bases matching TRBD1. V was pared by 5 bases and J by 3 bases, with 10 bases of the junction left unmatched. CDR1 and CDR2 (germline): MDHEN, SYDVKM. The length of the CDR3 is 16 residues. This CDR3 is CASSPSGGGPNQPQHF. In DNA, the CDR3 is TGTGCCAGCAGTCCTTCAGGGGGGGGGCCCAATCAGCCCCAGCATTTT.

This rearrangement joins TRBV11-1 to TRBJ1-1; D uncertain. CDR1 and CDR2 (germline): SGHAT, FQDESV (reference sequence). The CDR3 covers 13 residues. The ends were cut back, 0 bases at V and 1 base at J, with 3 bases in the middle. The DNA for the CDR3 is TGTGCCAGCAGCTTAGCAGGGAACACTGAAGCTTTCTTT. Its protein is CASSLAGNTEAFF.

The rearrangement uses TRBV28 and TRBJ2-5; TRBD1 or TRBD2 may be the D gene (5 bases each). Per germline, CDR1 MDHEN and CDR2 SYDVKM. Trimming stripped 6 bases from V and 6 bases from J, with 17 bases between. The CDR3 extends over 14 amino acids. The CDR3 protein is CASSIFTGRQTQYF. The CDR3 nucleotides read TGTGCCAGCAGCATTTTTACGGGGCGACAGACCCAGTACTTC.

V is TRBV10-3 and J is TRBJ2-5; TRBD1 might be the D (5 bases). Trimming took 2 bases from V and 1 from J, leaving 14 bases between them. The CDR3 has 16 amino acids. Germline V gene lookup returns CDR1 ENHRY and CDR2 SYGVKD. The CDR3, as DNA: TGTGCCATCAGTGAGATGGCAGGTAGGGGCCAAGAGACCCAGTACTTC. It translates to CAISEMAGRGQETQYF.

The V and J genes are TRBV7-2 and TRBJ1-3; TRBD1 is a possible D gene (6 bases). V lost 4 bases to trimming and J lost 3 bases, with 13 bases between them. Looked up from germline, CDR1 is SGHTA and CDR2 is FQGNSA. The CDR3 has 15 residues. CDR3 sequence: CASSSRQVDGNTIYF. DNA of the CDR3: TGTGCCAGCAGCTCGCGACAGGTAGATGGAAACACCATATATTTT.

Comments on this clone: A far larger clone is only one base removed, so a read error is likely. Other DNA sequences within the sample encode an identical CDR3. The J gene is TRBJ2-2, the V gene TRBV1; the D call TRBD2 from the table was never checked on the DNA. TRBV1 is annotated as a pseudogene. This CDR3 region has 20 residues. CDR3 in amino acids: CTSSQDPHSGTSGNTGELFF. DNA for the CDR3: TGCACCAGCAGCCAAGACCCTCATTCCGGAACTAGCGGTAACACCGGGGAGCTGTTTTTT.

The gene calls are TRBV7-9 and TRBJ1-1; D ambiguous. CDR3 size: 15 residues. Germline CDR1 SEHNR, CDR2 FQNEAQ (reference sequence). Deletions cut 5 bases from V and 1 base from J, with 14 bases between. The CDR3 coding sequence is TGTGCCAGCAGCCAGAGGGCAGTTGGGAACACTGAAGCTTTCTTT. Residues: CASSQRAVGNTEAFF.

The V gene is TRBV19, the J gene TRBJ2-1; a weak D match, TRBD2 (5 bases). V lost 9 bases to trimming and J lost 0 bases, with 12 bases between them. The CDR3 extends over 14 amino acids. Per the germline V gene, CDR1 is LNHDA and CDR2 is SQIVND (reference sequence). The DNA for the CDR3 is TGTGCCAGCCGGACGGGAAGCTCCTACAATGAGCAGTTCTTC. Translated: CASRTGSSYNEQFF.

The genes are TRBV6-5 and TRBJ1-5; D is unresolved. The CDR3 loop spans 14 amino acids. CDR1 MNHEY and CDR2 SVGAGI come from the germline V gene. Deletions cut 2 bases from V and 7 bases from J, with 12 bases between. The CDR3 protein is CASSYRPWAQPQHF. In DNA, the CDR3 is TGTGCCAGCAGTTACAGGCCTTGGGCGCAGCCCCAGCATTTT.